This T cell receptor beta chain was recorded in a study of response to subunit inactivated influenza vaccine. General study results and limits: T cells newly recruited by each seasonal influenza vaccination are few, the authors suggested.

A few counts support this clonotype. What it binds is not known. V lost 7 bases and J lost 4, with 8 bases in between. The CDR3 is made up of 12 amino acids. Germline CDR1 is MNHNS and CDR2 is SASEGT. TCRdb re-analysed the RT-PCR reads in MiXCR, keeping a single row per CDR3 protein. The sample has about 800,000 distinct CDR3 sequences; roughly 20% are singletons. Sequenced material: PBMCs from blood, taken 5 to 6 days after vaccination. This chain connects TRBV6-1 to TRBJ1-5; the D gene is possibly TRBD1 (5 bases). The TCR sequence derives from a man between 45 and 60 years old who received an inactivated influenza vaccine. The DNA of the CDR3 is TGTGCCAGCACCCGACAGAATCAGCCCCAGCATTTT. Its translation is CASTRQNQPQHF.